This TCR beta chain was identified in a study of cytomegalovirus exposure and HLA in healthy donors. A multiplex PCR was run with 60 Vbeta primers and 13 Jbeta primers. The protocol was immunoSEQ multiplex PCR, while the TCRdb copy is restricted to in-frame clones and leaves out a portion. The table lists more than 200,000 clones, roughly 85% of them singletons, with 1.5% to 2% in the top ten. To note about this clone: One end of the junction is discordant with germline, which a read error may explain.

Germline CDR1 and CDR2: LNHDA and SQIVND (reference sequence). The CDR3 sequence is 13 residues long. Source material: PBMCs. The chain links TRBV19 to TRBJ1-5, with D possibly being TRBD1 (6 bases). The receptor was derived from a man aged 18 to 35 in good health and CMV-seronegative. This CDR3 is CGCGGHSNQPQHF. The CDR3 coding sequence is TGCGGTTGCGGGGGACATAGCAATCAGCCCCAGCATTTT.